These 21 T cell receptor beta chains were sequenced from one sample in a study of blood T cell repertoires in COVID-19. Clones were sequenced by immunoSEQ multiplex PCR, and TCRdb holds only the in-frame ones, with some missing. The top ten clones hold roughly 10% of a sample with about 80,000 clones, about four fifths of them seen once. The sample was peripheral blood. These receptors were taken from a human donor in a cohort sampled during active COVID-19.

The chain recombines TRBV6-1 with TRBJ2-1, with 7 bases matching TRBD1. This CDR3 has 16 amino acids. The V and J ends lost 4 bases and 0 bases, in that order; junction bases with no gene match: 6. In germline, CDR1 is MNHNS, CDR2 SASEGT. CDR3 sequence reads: CASSGGQFSSYNEQFF. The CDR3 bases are TGTGCCAGCAGTGGGGGACAGTTCAGCTCCTACAATGAGCAGTTCTTC.

The chain's CDR3 is CATASGRSNQPQHF. CDR3 nucleotide sequence: TGTGCCACCGCGAGCGGGAGGAGCAATCAGCCCCAGCATTTT. The rearrangement joins TRBV6-5 to TRBJ1-5; D not resolved. V was pared by 10 bases and J by 1 base, with 14 bases between. This CDR3 is built from 14 residues. CDR1 MNHEY and CDR2 SVGAGI come from the germline V gene.

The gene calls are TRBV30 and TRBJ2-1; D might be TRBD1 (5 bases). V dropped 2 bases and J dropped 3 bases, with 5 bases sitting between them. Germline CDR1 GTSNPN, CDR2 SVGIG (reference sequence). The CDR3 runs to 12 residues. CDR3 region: CAWSTGYNEQFF. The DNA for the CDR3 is TGTGCCTGGAGTACAGGCTACAATGAGCAGTTCTTC.

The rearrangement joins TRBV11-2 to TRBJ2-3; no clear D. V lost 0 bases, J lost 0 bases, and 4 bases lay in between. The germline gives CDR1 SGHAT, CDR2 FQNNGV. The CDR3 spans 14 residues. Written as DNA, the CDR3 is TGTGCCAGCAGCTTAGACAGGAGCACAGATACGCAGTATTTT. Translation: CASSLDRSTDTQYF.

CDR3 protein: CASRGGGAYNEQFF. DNA of the CDR3: TGTGCCAGCAGAGGTGGCGGGGCATACAATGAGCAGTTCTTC. The rearrangement links TRBV11-1 to TRBJ2-1; tentatively, D is TRBD2 (6 bases). Trimming stripped 6 bases from V and 4 bases from J, with 13 bases between. CDR3 length equals 14 residues. The germline V gene has CDR1 SGHAT and CDR2 FQDESV (reference sequence).

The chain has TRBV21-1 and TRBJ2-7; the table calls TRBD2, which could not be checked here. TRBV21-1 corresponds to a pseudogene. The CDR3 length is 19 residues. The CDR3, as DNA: TGTGCCAGCAGCAAAGATCTGGTGGGGGGACTAGCGGGAGTACACGAGCAGTACTTC. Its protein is CASSKDLVGGLAGVHEQYF.

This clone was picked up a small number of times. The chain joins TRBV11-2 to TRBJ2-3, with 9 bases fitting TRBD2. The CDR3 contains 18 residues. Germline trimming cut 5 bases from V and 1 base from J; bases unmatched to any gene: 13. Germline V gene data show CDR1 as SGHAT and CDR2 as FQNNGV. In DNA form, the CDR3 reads TGTGCCAGCAGCCCGTACCCGGGACTAGCCCTTCGCACAGATACGCAGTATTTT. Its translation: CASSPYPGLALRTDTQYF.

The CDR3 bases are TGTGCCAGCAGTCATCCGACAGTAAAAGAGACCCAGTACTTC. This sequence encodes CASSHPTVKETQYF. J is TRBJ2-5 and V is TRBV7-9; the D gene is possibly TRBD1 (5 bases). CDR3 size: 14 residues. V was cut by 6 bases and J by 3 bases, with 14 bases left in between. In germline, CDR1 is SEHNR, CDR2 FQNEAQ (reference sequence). The full variable domain, in which reference TRBV7-9 and TRBJ2-5 provide the parts outside the CDR3, is DTGVSQNPRHKITKRGQNVTFRCDPISEHNRLYWYRQTLGQGPEFLTYFQNEAQLEKSRLLSDRFSAERPKGSFSTLEIQRTEQGDSAMYLCASSHPTVKETQYFGPGTRLLVL.

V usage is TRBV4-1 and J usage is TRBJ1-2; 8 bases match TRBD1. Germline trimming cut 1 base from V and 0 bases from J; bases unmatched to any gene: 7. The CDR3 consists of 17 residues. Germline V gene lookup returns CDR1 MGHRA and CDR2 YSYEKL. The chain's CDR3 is CASSQGKGQDANYGYTF. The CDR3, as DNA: TGCGCCAGCAGCCAAGGAAAGGGACAGGACGCTAACTATGGCTACACCTTC.

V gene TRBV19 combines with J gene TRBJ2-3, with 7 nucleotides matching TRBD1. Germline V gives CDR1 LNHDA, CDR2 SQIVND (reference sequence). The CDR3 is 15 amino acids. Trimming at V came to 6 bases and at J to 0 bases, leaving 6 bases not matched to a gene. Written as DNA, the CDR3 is TGTGCCAGTAGCCCCGCGGACAGGAGCACAGATACGCAGTATTTT. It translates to CASSPADRSTDTQYF. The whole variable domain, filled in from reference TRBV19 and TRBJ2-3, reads DGGITQSPKYLFRKEGQNVTLSCEQNLNHDAMYWYRQDPGQGLRLIYYSQIVNDFQKGDIAEGYSVSREKKESFPLTVTSAQKNPTAFYLCASSPADRSTDTQYFGPGTRLTVL.

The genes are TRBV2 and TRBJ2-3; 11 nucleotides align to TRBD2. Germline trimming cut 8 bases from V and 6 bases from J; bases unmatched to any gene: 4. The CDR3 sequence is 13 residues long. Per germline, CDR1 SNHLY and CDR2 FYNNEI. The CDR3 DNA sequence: TGTGCCAGCCAGACTAGCGGGGTGGATACGCAGTATTTT. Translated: CASQTSGVDTQYF. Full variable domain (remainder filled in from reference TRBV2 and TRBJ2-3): EPEVTQTPSHQVTQMGQEVILRCVPISNHLYFYWYRQILGQKVEFLVSFYNNEISEKSEIFDDQFSVERPDGSNFTLKIRSTKLEDSAMYFCASQTSGVDTQYFGPGTRLTVL.

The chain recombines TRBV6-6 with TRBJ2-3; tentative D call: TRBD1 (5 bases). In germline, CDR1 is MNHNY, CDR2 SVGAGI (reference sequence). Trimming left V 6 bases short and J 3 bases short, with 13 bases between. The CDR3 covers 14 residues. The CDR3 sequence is CASSSDSETDTQYF. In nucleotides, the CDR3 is TGTGCCAGCAGCTCCGACAGCGAGACAGATACGCAGTATTTT.

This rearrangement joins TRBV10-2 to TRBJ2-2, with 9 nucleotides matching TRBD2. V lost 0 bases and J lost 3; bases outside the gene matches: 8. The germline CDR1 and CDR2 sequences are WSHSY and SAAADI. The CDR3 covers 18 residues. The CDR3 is CASSESGLAGPDTGELFF. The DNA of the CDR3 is TGCGCCAGCAGTGAGTCCGGCCTAGCGGGACCCGACACCGGGGAGCTGTTTTTT.

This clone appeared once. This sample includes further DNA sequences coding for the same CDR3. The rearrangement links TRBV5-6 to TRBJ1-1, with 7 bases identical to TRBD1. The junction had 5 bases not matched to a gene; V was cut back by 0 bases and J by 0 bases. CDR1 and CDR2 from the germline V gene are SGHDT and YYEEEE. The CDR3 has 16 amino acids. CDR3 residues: CASSLVGQTMNTEAFF. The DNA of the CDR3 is TGTGCCAGCAGCTTGGTGGGACAGACTATGAACACTGAAGCTTTCTTT.

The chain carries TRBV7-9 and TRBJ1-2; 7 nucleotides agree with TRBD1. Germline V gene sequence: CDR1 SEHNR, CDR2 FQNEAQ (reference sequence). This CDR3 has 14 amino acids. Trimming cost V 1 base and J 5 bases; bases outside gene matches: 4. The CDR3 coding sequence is TGTGCCAGCAGCTTAGAACAGGGGCTTTATGGCTACACCTTC. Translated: CASSLEQGLYGYTF.

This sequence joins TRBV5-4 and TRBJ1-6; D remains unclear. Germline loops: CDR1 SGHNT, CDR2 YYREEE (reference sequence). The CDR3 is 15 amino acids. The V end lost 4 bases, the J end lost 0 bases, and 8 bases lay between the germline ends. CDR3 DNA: TGTGCCAGCAGCCTCTCGGGCTCCTATAATTCACCCCTCCACTTT. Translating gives CASSLSGSYNSPLHF. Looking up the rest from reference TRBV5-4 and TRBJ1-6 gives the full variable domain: ETGVTQSPTHLIKTRGQQVTLRCSSQSGHNTVSWYQQALGQGPQFIFQYYREEENGRGNFPPRFSGLQFPNYSSELNVNALELDDSALYLCASSLSGSYNSPLHFGNGTRLTVT.

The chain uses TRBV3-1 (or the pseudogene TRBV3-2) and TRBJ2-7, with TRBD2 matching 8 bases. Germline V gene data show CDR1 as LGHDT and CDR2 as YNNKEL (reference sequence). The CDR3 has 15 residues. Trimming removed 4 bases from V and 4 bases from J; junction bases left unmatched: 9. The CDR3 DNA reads TGTGCCAGCAGCCGAGCCGGGACTAGGGTTTACGAGCAGTACTTC. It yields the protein CASSRAGTRVYEQYF.

Here the CDR3 DNA reads TGTGCCAGCAGCTCCGGACAGGGTGTCCCCCCAACTGGGGCCAACGTCCTGACTTTC. As protein: CASSSGQGVPPTGANVLTF. The rearrangement links TRBV7-9 to TRBJ2-6; 8 bases line up with TRBD1. CDR1 SEHNR and CDR2 FQNEAQ come from the germline V gene (reference sequence). The junction had 13 bases not matched to a gene; V was cut back by 4 bases and J by 2 bases. The CDR3 has 19 residues.

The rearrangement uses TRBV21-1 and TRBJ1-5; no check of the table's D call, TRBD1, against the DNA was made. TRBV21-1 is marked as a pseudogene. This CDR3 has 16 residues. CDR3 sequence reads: CASSKIGAYSNQPQHF. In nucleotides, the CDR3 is TGTGCCAGCAGCAAAATAGGGGCGTATAGCAATCAGCCCCAGCATTTT.

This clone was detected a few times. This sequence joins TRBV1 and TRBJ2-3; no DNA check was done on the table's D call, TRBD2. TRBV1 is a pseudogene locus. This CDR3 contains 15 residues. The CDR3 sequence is CTSSQSGGGTDTQYF. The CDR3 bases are TGCACCAGCAGCCAGAGCGGGGGTGGCACAGATACGCAGTATTTT.

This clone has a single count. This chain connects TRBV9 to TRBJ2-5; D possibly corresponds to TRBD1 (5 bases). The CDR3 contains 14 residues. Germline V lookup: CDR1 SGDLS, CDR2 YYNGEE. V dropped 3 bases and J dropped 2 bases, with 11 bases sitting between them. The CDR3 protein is CASSAATVQETQYF. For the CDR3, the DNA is TGTGCCAGCAGCGCAGCGACAGTTCAAGAGACCCAGTACTTC.